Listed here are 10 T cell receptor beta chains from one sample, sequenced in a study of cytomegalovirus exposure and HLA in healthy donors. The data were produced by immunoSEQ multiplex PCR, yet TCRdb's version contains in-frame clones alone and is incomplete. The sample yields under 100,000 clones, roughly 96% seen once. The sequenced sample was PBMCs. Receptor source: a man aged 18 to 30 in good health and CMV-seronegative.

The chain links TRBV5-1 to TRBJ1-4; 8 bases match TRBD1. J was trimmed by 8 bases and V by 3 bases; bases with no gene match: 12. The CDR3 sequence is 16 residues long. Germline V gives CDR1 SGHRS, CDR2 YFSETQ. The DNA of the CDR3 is TGCGCCAGCAGCTCCCCGGACAGGGACCTTGGGGAAAAACTGTTTTTT. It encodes CASSSPDRDLGEKLFF.

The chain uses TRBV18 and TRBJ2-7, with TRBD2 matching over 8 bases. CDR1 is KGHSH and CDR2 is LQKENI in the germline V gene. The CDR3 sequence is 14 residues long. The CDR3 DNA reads TGTGCGAGCGGGCAGGGAGCGGGAGTAGGGGAGCAGTACTTC. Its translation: CASGQGAGVGEQYF.

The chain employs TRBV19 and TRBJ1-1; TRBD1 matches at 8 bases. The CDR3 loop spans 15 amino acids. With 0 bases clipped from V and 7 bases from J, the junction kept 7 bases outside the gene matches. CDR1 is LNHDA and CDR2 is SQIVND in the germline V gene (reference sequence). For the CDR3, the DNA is TGTGCCAGTAGTATAGAAATCCAGGGGGCGAATGAAGCTTTCTTT. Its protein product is CASSIEIQGANEAFF.

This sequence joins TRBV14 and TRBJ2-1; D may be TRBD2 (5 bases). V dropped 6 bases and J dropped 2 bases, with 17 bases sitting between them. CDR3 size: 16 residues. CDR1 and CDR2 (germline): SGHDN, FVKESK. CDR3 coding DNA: TGTGCCAGCAGGCCAAGTTTCGGGAACACCTACAATGAGCAGTTCTTC. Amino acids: CASRPSFGNTYNEQFF.

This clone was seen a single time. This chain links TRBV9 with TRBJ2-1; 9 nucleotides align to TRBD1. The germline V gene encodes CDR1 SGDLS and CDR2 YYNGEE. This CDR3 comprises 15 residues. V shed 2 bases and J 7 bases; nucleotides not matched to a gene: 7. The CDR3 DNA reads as TGTGCCAGCAGCGTCGGACAGGGGAGGCTGAATGAGCAGTTCTTC. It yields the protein CASSVGQGRLNEQFF.

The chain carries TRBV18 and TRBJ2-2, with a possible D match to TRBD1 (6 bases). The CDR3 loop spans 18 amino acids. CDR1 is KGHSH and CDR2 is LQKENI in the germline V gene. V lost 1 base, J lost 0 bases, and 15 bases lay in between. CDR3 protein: CASSPLQAWTANTGELFF. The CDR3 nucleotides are TGTGCCAGCTCACCACTTCAAGCATGGACAGCGAACACCGGGGAGCTGTTTTTT.

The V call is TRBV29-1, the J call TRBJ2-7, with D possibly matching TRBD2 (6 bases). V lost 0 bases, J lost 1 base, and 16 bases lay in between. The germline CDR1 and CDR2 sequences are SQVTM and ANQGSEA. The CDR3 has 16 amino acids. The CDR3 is CSVEDRGSGPSYEQYF. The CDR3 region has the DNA TGCAGCGTTGAAGATCGGGGGTCAGGGCCATCCTACGAGCAGTACTTC.

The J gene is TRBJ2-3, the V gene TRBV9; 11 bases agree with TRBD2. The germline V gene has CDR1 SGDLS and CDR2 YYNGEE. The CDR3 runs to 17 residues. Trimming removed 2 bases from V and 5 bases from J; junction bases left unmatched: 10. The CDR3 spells CASSVDLAGGPGDTQYF. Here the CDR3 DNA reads TGTGCCAGCAGCGTCGACTTAGCGGGAGGGCCGGGAGATACGCAGTATTTT.

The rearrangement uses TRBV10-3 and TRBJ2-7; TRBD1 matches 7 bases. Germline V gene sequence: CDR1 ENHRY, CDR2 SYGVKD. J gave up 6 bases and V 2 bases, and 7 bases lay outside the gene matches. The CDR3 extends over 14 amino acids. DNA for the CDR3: TGTGCCATCAGTGAGCCCCTGACAGGGTCCGAGCAGTACTTC. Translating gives CAISEPLTGSEQYF.

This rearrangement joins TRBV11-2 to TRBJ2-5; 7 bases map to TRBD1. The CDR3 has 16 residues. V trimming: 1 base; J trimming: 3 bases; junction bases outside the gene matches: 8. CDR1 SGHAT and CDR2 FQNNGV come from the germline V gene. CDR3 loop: CASSLGQGRGKETQYF. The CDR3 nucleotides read TGTGCCAGCAGCTTAGGACAGGGTAGAGGGAAAGAGACCCAGTACTTC.